This is a list of T cell receptor beta chains from one sample in a study of siplizumab effects on memory and regulatory T cells. TCRdb keeps only in-frame clones here, not all; method: immunoSEQ multiplex PCR. The data contain about 100,000 clones, roughly 94% of them singletons. Sequencing input: Tregs sorted from blood. The receptors here all came from a human donor in good health. Each CDR3 is given with its conserved first and last residue. Each record gives: J gene, V gene, clone size, CDR3 protein. Clone size is not always given. Where it is, it says once, few, many or a class for expanded clones.

TRBJ2-3,TRBV28,once,CASSSYTTDTQYF
TRBJ1-3,TRBV10-3,NA,CAISKKTGFIGNTIYF
TRBJ1-1,TRBV7-6,NA,CASSLADRARNTEAFF
TRBJ2-5,TRBV5-6,NA,CASSLTWDTMRGETQYF
TRBJ2-5,TRBV29-1,NA,CSVERINGETQYF
TRBJ2-3,TRBV2,NA,CATNPLAGTTDTQYF
TRBJ2-1,TRBV2,NA,CASNGGANNEQFF
TRBJ1-1,TRBV4-1,few,CASSQAAGLGVNTEAFF
TRBJ2-7,TRBV11-2,NA,CASSQLRKEPYEQYF
TRBJ2-7,TRBV2,once,CASRWSLVAGEEQYF
TRBJ2-1,TRBV29-1,NA,CSVVPGGGYNEQFF
TRBJ1-1,TRBV5-1,NA,CASSRLPGRMNTEAFF
TRBJ2-7,TRBV18,NA,CASSPTTLLAGGSYEQYF
TRBJ1-1,TRBV27,NA,CASSFMARNTEAFF
TRBJ2-7,TRBV18,NA,CASSPTSGSYEQYF
TRBJ2-7,TRBV11-2,NA,CASSSTRRVFFYEQYF
TRBJ2-1,TRBV28,few,CASSLYHQGFLEFF
TRBJ2-7,TRBV5-1,NA,CASSTIRNPTYEQYF
TRBJ2-1,TRBV4-1,NA,CASSQTPGQGNIAGEQFF
TRBJ1-2,TRBV10-1,NA,CASSERLGQEGYTF
TRBJ2-7,TRBV18,NA,CASSPQLAGESEQYF
TRBJ2-7,TRBV7-6,NA,CASSQGHRYEQYF
TRBJ2-7,TRBV28,NA,CASTPSGRGSYEQYF
TRBJ2-7,TRBV30,NA,CAWSAQGRSGQYF
TRBJ1-1,TRBV7-9,few,CASSPQAVNTEAFF
TRBJ2-5,TRBV6-1,once,CASRGVAGARETQYF
TRBJ2-1,TRBV5-4,NA,CASSLRLLAGYNEQFF
TRBJ2-7,TRBV5-6,NA,CASSFSPKGTYEQYF
TRBJ1-4,TRBV5-1,few,CASSQTTGEKLFF
TRBJ2-3,TRBV5-1,NA,CASSLGGEGDTQYF
TRBJ2-7,TRBV2,NA,CASRKGGSGTYEQYF
TRBJ1-1,TRBV2,few,CASSETGTEAFF
TRBJ2-1,TRBV29-1,NA,CSVSWGHNEQFF
TRBJ2-3,TRBV11-2,once,CASRSFRLAGYTDTQYF
TRBJ1-3,TRBV6-1,NA,CASSTRQPQGNTIYF
TRBJ2-2,TRBV5-1,NA,CASSFRLRVGNTGELFF
TRBJ1-1,TRBV18,NA,CASAGLMNTEAFF
TRBJ1-5,TRBV6-6,NA,CASRIYEGANQPQHF
TRBJ1-5,TRBV6-6,NA,CASRQDRGGQPQHF
TRBJ1-1,TRBV14,NA,CASSQDYGPTEAFF
TRBJ1-5,TRBV27,once,CASSLKRGEQPQHF
TRBJ2-7,TRBV7-7,NA,CASSLGGLAGAAEQYF
TRBJ2-3,TRBV5-1,NA,CASSPSTDTQYF
TRBJ2-7,TRBV27,NA,CASSSPPRQGIAYEQYF
TRBJ2-1,TRBV18,NA,CASLYQGNEQFF
TRBJ2-5,TRBV4-1,NA,CASSRMGLASQETQYF
TRBJ1-2,TRBV28,NA,CASSSGRTGRDGYTF
TRBJ2-5,TRBV6-1,once,CASSAYFRQGGETQYF
TRBJ2-2,TRBV19,NA,CASSIPGSSTGELFF
TRBJ2-7,TRBV5-1,NA,CASSLGLLAGNSYEQYF
TRBJ1-2,TRBV30,once,CAWSVPLTHYGYTF
TRBJ2-1,TRBV2,NA,CASKERRAIDNEQFF
TRBJ2-7,TRBV27,NA,CASSFDSAGPYEQYF
TRBJ2-3,TRBV5-1,NA,CASSFREAGADTQYF